The source of this T cell receptor (beta chain) is a study of blood T cell repertoires in COVID-19. Original methodology: Cell counts per sample came from amplifying reference gene primers. TCRdb keeps only in-frame clones here, not all; method: immunoSEQ multiplex PCR. The DNA was the basis for D and trimming; V, J and clone size are from that table. The sample lists fewer than 350,000 clones; approximately 91% were seen once. This CDR3 has 13 residues. V gave up 8 bases and J gave up 1 base, with 11 bases separating them. CDR1 SGHAT and CDR2 FQDESV come from the germline V gene (reference sequence). The study assigned cohorts using participant-reported clinical history.

The chain employs TRBV11-1 and TRBJ1-1; D is ambiguous. This receptor was obtained from a man aged 55 to 70 who had recovered from COVID-19. The sequenced material came from PBMCs or T cells enriched from blood (not recorded which). The CDR3 region is CASRRGGNTEAFF. Here the CDR3 DNA reads TGTGCCAGCCGGCGGGGAGGGAACACTGAAGCTTTCTTT.